The TCR beta chain under discussion was sequenced for a study of early T cells in non-severe SARS-CoV-2 infection. Broader study findings: Sequences matched to VDJdb favored anti-spike CD8 responses, while private and CD4 specificities were missed.

Unique molecular identifiers were affixed to single, distinct cDNA molecules. TCRdb re-analysed the 5' RACE reads in MiXCR, keeping a single row per CDR3 protein. The sample lists tens of thousands of distinct CDR3 sequences, around 10% occurring once. The germline V and J ends were trimmed by 6 bases and 9 bases, with 21 bases remaining between them. The CDR3 is 15 amino acids. Germline-derived CDR1 and CDR2 are MNHEY and SVGEGT. Worth noting for this clonotype: Antigen unknown.

The J gene is TRBJ2-1, the V gene TRBV6-2 or TRBV6-3; D not certain. The sequenced sample was whole blood, obtained at baseline. The sequence was obtained from an adult who was a healthcare worker with PCR-confirmed SARS-CoV-2 infection or an uninfected control (not recorded which). DNA for the CDR3: TGTGCCAGCAGCCCCCCCCGGCCCCCACATGGTGAGCAGTTCTTC. This sequence encodes CASSPPRPPHGEQFF.